This passage covers 22 T cell receptor beta chains from one sample sequenced in a study of CD8 T cells in Susac syndrome. Random hexamers were used to reverse transcribe the RNA input (0.5 to 1 ug). TCRdb re-analysed the immunoSEQ multiplex PCR reads in MiXCR, keeping a single row per CDR3 protein. The sample has more than 95,000 distinct CDR3 sequences, around 94% seen once; the top ten hold around 0.087%. The source material was CD4+ T cells from PBMCs. These receptor sequences come from a human donor in good health.

The V and J genes are TRBV2 and TRBJ1-1; no reliable D call. V was trimmed by 6 bases and J by 5 bases, leaving 16 bases between them. CDR3 size: 14 residues. CDR1 SNHLY and CDR2 FYNNEI come from the germline V gene. The CDR3 here is CASSRETGGTEAFF. The CDR3 DNA reads as TGTGCCAGCAGCCGGGAGACGGGTGGGACTGAAGCTTTCTTT.

CDR3 protein: CASSRSGQGARYGYTF. CDR3 DNA sequence: TGTGCCAGCAGCCGTTCCGGGCAGGGGGCGAGGTATGGCTACACCTTC. This chain uses TRBV6-1 with TRBJ1-2; 8 bases align to TRBD1. J was trimmed by 5 bases and V by 6 bases; bases with no gene match: 14. Germline V gene sequence: CDR1 MNHNS, CDR2 SASEGT. This CDR3 region has 16 residues.

The CDR3 nucleotides are TGTGCCAGCAGTTACGAGGGACTAGTGGGTTCTGAGCAGTTCTTC. Amino acid sequence: CASSYEGLVGSEQFF. V gene TRBV6-2 or TRBV6-3 combines with J gene TRBJ2-1, with 8 bases identical to TRBD2. Germline lookup yields CDR1 MNHEY and CDR2 SVGEGT. This CDR3 region has 15 residues. After removal of 2 bases from V and 9 bases from J, the junction contained 9 bases not matched to a gene.

This sequence joins TRBV3-1 and TRBJ2-7; D ambiguous. V lost 3 bases, J lost 7 bases, and 13 bases lay in between. Germline assignment: CDR1 LGHDT and CDR2 YNNKEL (reference sequence). There are 13 residues in the CDR3. The CDR3 reads CASSQGVPWEQYF. The CDR3 nucleotides read TGTGCCAGCAGCCAGGGCGTACCGTGGGAGCAGTACTTC.

This sequence joins TRBV2 and TRBJ1-2; no clear D gene. The V gene's germline CDR1 is SNHLY and CDR2 FYNNEI. V lost 6 bases to trimming and J lost 2 bases, with 10 bases between them. The length of the CDR3 is 13 residues. The CDR3 loop reads CASSAHSNYGYTF. CDR3 sequence (DNA): TGTGCCAGCAGCGCTCATAGCAACTATGGCTACACCTTC.

This clonotype has a single count. J is TRBJ2-1 and V is TRBV11-3; tentatively, D is TRBD1 (5 bases). This CDR3 comprises 16 residues. Trimming cost V 0 bases and J 2 bases, with 11 bases left between them. Germline V gives CDR1 SGHNT, CDR2 YENEEA. Here the CDR3 DNA reads TGTGCCAGCAGCTTAGATCGGGCAGGGCCCTACAATGAGCAGTTCTTC. Protein product: CASSLDRAGPYNEQFF.

V and J are TRBV7-2 and TRBJ2-7; D remains ambiguous. Germline V gene sequence: CDR1 SGHTA, CDR2 FQGNSA. This CDR3 region has 12 residues. The V end lost 0 bases, the J end lost 5 bases, and 5 bases lay between the germline ends. The CDR3 DNA follows: TGTGCCAGCAGCTTAGCCCCGAACGAGCAGTACTTC. Its translation is CASSLAPNEQYF.

The V and J genes are TRBV20-1 and TRBJ1-4; the match to TRBD1 covers 11 bases. Trimming took 6 bases from V and 4 from J; bases not matched to a gene: 7. The germline CDR1 and CDR2 sequences are DFQATT and SNEGSKA (reference sequence). This CDR3 spans 15 amino acids. This CDR3 reads CSARGQGGLNEKLFF. The DNA of the CDR3 is TGCAGTGCCAGGGGACAGGGGGGGCTTAATGAAAAACTGTTTTTT.

The chain is built from TRBV7-2 and TRBJ2-7, with D hard to call. V was clipped by 4 bases and J by 7 bases, with 11 bases between them. CDR3 size: 12 residues. Germline V gives CDR1 SGHTA, CDR2 FQGNSA. This CDR3 reads CASSSFAREQYF. DNA of the CDR3: TGTGCCAGCAGCTCTTTCGCTAGGGAGCAGTACTTC. Full variable domain (missing parts from reference TRBV7-2 and TRBJ2-7): GAGVSQSPSNKVTEKGKDVELRCDPISGHTALYWYRQSLGQGLEFLIYFQGNSAPDKSGLPSDRFSAERTGGSVSTLTIQRTQQEDSAVYLCASSSFAREQYFGPGTRLTVT.

The chain employs TRBV19 and TRBJ2-5; the D is unclear. Germline V CDR1 and CDR2: LNHDA, SQIVND (reference sequence). Trimming stripped 1 base from V and 5 bases from J, with 8 bases between. The CDR3 runs to 13 residues. CDR3 coding DNA: TGTGCCAGTAGTATAGGTGGGAAGGAGACCCAGTACTTC. Its translation is CASSIGGKETQYF.

The gene calls are TRBV12-3 or TRBV12-4 and TRBJ1-2, with a weak D call TRBD1 (5 bases). The length of the CDR3 is 17 residues. Trimming took off 6 bases at V and 0 bases at J, with 20 bases between the two ends. This CDR3 is CASRTTLWGEANYGYTF. For the CDR3, the DNA is TGTGCCAGCAGGACCACACTGTGGGGCGAAGCTAACTATGGCTACACCTTC.

The chain is built from TRBV5-1 and TRBJ2-3; D might be TRBD1 or TRBD2, each matching 5 bases. Looked up from germline, CDR1 is SGHRS and CDR2 is YFSETQ. Deletions cut 0 bases from V and 6 bases from J, with 17 bases between. The CDR3 has 16 amino acids. This CDR3 is CASSLEAARETDTQYF. The DNA for the CDR3 is TGCGCCAGCAGCTTGGAAGCGGCCAGGGAGACGGATACGCAGTATTTT. Together with reference TRBV5-1 and TRBJ2-3, the CDR3 gives the full variable domain: KAGVTQTPRYLIKTRGQQVTLSCSPISGHRSVSWYQQTPGQGLQFLFEYFSETQRNKGNFPGRFSGRQFSNSRSEMNVSTLELGDSALYLCASSLEAARETDTQYFGPGTRLTVL.

This sequence joins TRBV7-2 and TRBJ1-1, with a tentative D call TRBD1 (6 bases). Germline CDR1 reads SGHTA; CDR2 reads FQGNSA. V was pared by 1 base and J by 3 bases, with 18 bases between. CDR3 length: 17 residues. CDR3 DNA: TGTGCCAGCAGCTTAGAGGGGGACACGACTGACTACACTGAAGCTTTCTTT. This sequence encodes CASSLEGDTTDYTEAFF.

The chain carries TRBV27 and TRBJ2-1; possibly TRBD1 or TRBD2 for D (6 bases each). Trimming removed 6 bases from V and 2 bases from J, with 14 bases in between. Germline V gene sequence: CDR1 MNHEY, CDR2 SMNVEV (reference sequence). This CDR3 has 15 amino acids. CDR3 amino acids: CASSRGRHTYNEQFF. CDR3 coding DNA: TGTGCCAGCAGCCGGGGGCGCCACACCTACAATGAGCAGTTCTTC.

The chain uses TRBV12-3 or TRBV12-4 and TRBJ2-3, with TRBD1 matching 7 bases. The CDR3 contains 14 residues. Trimming took 4 bases from V and 4 from J; bases not matched to a gene: 5. The CDR3 DNA follows: TGTGCCAGCAGTTCGGGACAGAGCGCAGATACGCAGTATTTT. Encoded protein: CASSSGQSADTQYF.

The chain joins TRBV6-2 or TRBV6-3 to TRBJ2-3; TRBD2 agrees at 10 bases. Trimming at V came to 4 bases and at J to 1 base, leaving 5 bases not matched to a gene. This CDR3 has 16 residues. Looked up from germline, CDR1 is MNHEY and CDR2 is SVGEGT. The DNA for the CDR3 is TGTGCCAGCAGTTCCGGGACTAGCGCCCGCACAGATACGCAGTATTTT. Translated: CASSSGTSARTDTQYF.

In its sample, this clonotype was seen once. The V call is TRBV6-5, the J call TRBJ1-1; a weak D match, TRBD1 (5 bases). The V gene's germline CDR1 is MNHEY and CDR2 SVGAGI. CDR3 length equals 12 residues. Trimming removed 2 bases at V and 7 bases at J, with 8 bases between. Here the CDR3 reads CASSYGASEAFF. The CDR3, as DNA: TGTGCCAGCAGTTACGGGGCCAGTGAAGCTTTCTTT.

The chain uses TRBV2 and TRBJ1-2; weak D call: TRBD1 (5 bases). In germline, CDR1 is SNHLY, CDR2 FYNNEI. The CDR3 length is 13 residues. V lost 2 bases to trimming and J lost 7 bases, with 11 bases between them. The CDR3 bases are TGTGCCAGCAGTGAAACGGGGGAAGTTGGCTACACCTTC. This gives the protein CASSETGEVGYTF.

Only a few counts were recorded for this clonotype. The DNA of the CDR3 is TGTGCCAGCAGCCCGACAGGGGGCTATCAGCCCCAGCATTTT. Translation: CASSPTGGYQPQHF. This chain links TRBV12-3 or TRBV12-4 with TRBJ1-5; 10 bases map to TRBD1. J lost 5 bases, V lost 6 bases, and 4 bases had no gene match. This CDR3 is 14 amino acids long.

Only one count was recorded for this clonotype. The J gene is TRBJ1-5, the V gene TRBV18; D possibly corresponds to TRBD1 (6 bases). Germline-derived CDR1 and CDR2 are KGHSH and LQKENI. V lost 3 bases and J lost 2, with 11 bases in between. This CDR3 comprises 15 residues. CDR3 nucleotide sequence: TGTGCCAGCTCACCGGACAGTTATGGCAATCAGCCCCAGCATTTT. Protein: CASSPDSYGNQPQHF. Full variable domain (rest looked up from reference TRBV18 and TRBJ1-5): NAGVMQNPRHLVRRRGQEARLRCSPMKGHSHVYWYRQLPEEGLKFMVYLQKENIIDESGMPKERFSAEFPKEGPSILRIQQVVRGDSAAYFCASSPDSYGNQPQHFGDGTRLSIL.

This clonotype appeared once. This sequence joins TRBV28 and TRBJ2-7; 8 bases are shared with TRBD1. The CDR3 is 20 amino acids. Germline trimming cut 5 bases from V and 3 bases from J; bases unmatched to any gene: 24. Germline V gene lookup returns CDR1 MDHEN and CDR2 SYDVKM. The CDR3 is CASSTSVWTGKISAGYEQYF. CDR3 in DNA: TGTGCCAGCAGTACCAGTGTTTGGACAGGGAAGATCAGCGCAGGCTACGAGCAGTACTTC.

The J gene is TRBJ2-3, the V gene TRBV7-6; D uncertain. From germline, CDR1 is SGHVS and CDR2 FNYEAQ. This CDR3 spans 12 amino acids. Trimming removed 1 base at V and 4 bases at J, with 3 bases between. The CDR3 DNA reads TGTGCCAGCAGCTTAGGCGCAGATACGCAGTATTTT. This encodes CASSLGADTQYF.